This TCR beta chain originates from a study of control samples from healthy donors and cancer patients. Generated by immunoSEQ multiplex PCR, the TCRdb table keeps only in-frame clones and is missing some. The sample shows about 130,000 clones, approximately 90% of them seen only once. The V gene lost 4 bases and the J gene lost 8 bases, with 14 bases spanning the gap. The CDR3 is made up of 13 amino acids. CDR1 is SGHTA, CDR2 FQGTGA, per germline. Sequencing input: blood. The TCR sequence derives from a man in his forties in good health. This sequence joins TRBV7-3 and TRBJ1-2, with D unresolved. CDR3 coding DNA: TGTGCCAGCAGCTCCAATCCGGACGGAGGCTACACCTTC. Amino acid sequence: CASSSNPDGGYTF.